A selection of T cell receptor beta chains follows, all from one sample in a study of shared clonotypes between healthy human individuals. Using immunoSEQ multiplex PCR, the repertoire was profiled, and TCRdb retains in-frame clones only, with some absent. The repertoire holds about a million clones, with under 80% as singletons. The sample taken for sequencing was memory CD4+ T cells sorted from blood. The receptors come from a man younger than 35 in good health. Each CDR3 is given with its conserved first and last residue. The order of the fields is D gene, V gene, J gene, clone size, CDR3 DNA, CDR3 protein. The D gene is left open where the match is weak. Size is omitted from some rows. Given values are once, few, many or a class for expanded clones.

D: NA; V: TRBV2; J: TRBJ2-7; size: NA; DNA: TGTGCGCTGAGAGAGACAGTAACCTACGAGCAGTACTTC; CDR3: CALRETVTYEQYF
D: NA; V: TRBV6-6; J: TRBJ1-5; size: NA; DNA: TGTGCCAGCAGTTACATGGAGGGAGGACAGCCCCAGCATTTT; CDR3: CASSYMEGGQPQHF
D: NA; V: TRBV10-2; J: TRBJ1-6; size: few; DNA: TGCGCCAGCAGTGAGGAGGGAGGTTATTCACCCCTCCACTTT; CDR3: CASSEEGGYSPLHF
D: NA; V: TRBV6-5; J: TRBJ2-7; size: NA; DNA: TGTGCCAGCAGTAGGGGGGGGTCTACCTACGAGCAGTACTTC; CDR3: CASSRGGSTYEQYF
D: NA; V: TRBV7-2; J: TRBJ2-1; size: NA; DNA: TGTGCCAGCAGCGAAAACCGGGTAATCCGGGAGCAGTTCTTC; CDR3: CASSENRVIREQFF
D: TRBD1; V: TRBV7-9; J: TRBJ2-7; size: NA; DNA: TGTGCCAGCAGCTTTGGGGGACAGGGGAGGGGCTCCTACGAGCAGTACTTC; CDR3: CASSFGGQGRGSYEQYF
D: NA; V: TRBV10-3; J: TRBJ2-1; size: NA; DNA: TGTGCCGCCGCGGGGCGGGGTGGTCCAAGCAATGAGCAGTTCTTC; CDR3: CAAAGRGGPSNEQFF
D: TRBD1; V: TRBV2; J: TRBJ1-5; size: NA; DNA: TGTGCCAGCAGGCACCAGACAGGGGTTGGCAATCAGCCCCAGCATTTT; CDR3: CASRHQTGVGNQPQHF
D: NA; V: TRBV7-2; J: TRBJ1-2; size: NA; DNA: TGTGCCAGCAGCTTAGCGGGGGGACTCTATGGCTACACCTTC; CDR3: CASSLAGGLYGYTF
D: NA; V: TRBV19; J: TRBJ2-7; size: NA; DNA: TGTGCCAGTAGTAGACAACAGGGCGAGCAGTACTTC; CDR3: CASSRQQGEQYF
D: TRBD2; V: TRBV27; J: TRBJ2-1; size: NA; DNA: TGTGCCAGCAGTCCCCTGGCGGGGGGGCGGGAGTTCTTC; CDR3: CASSPLAGGREFF
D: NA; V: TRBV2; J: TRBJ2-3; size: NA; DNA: TGTGCCACCGGGCCAGATACGCAGTATTTT; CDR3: CATGPDTQYF
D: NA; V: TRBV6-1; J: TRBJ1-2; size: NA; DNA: TGTGCCAGCAGTGATGGAAGCTATGGCTACACCTTC; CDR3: CASSDGSYGYTF
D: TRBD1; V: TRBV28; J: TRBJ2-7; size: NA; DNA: TGTGCCAGCAGTGACCCCCGGGACAGGTTTTACGAGCAGTACTTC; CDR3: CASSDPRDRFYEQYF
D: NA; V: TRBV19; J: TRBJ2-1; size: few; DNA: TGTGCCAGTAGCGTCGACCTTCGGTATGAGCAGTTCTTC; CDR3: CASSVDLRYEQFF
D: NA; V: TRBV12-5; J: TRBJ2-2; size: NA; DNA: TGTGCTAGTGTCTTAGGCGGGGTGAACACCGGGGAGCTGTTTTTT; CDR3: CASVLGGVNTGELFF
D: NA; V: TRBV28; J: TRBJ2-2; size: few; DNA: TGTGCCAGCACTGGGTACTATCATTCCACCGGGGAGCTGTTTTTT; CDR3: CASTGYYHSTGELFF
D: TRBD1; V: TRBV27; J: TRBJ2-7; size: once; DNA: TGTGCCAGCAGCCGTCCAACAGGGGGTCTTTACGAGCAGTACTTC; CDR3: CASSRPTGGLYEQYF
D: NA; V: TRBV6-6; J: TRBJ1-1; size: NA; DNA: TGTGCCAGCAGCCCCGGACTATTGAACACTGAAGCTTTCTTT; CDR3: CASSPGLLNTEAFF
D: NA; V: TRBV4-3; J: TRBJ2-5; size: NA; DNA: TGCGCCAGCAGCCAAGATCCCCAGGGTCAAGAGACCCAGTACTTC; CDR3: CASSQDPQGQETQYF
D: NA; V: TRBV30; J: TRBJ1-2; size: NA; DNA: TGTGCCTGGAGTCTAGCGGGGAAGGGTAGTGGCTACACCTTC; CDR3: CAWSLAGKGSGYTF
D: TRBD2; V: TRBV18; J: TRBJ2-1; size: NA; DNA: TGTGCCAGCTCACCAGGCGGGGGGAATGAGCAGTTCTTC; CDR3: CASSPGGGNEQFF
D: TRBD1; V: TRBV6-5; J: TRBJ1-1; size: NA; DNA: TGTGCCAGCCGGGACAGCTTAATGAACACTGAAGCTTTCTTT; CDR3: CASRDSLMNTEAFF
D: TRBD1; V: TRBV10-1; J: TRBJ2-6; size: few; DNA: TGCGCCAGCAGTCCCGGGACAGGGGTAGGGGCCAACGTCCTGACTTTC; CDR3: CASSPGTGVGANVLTF
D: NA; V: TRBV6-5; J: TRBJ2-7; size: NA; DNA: TGTGCCAGCAGTTACCTCGGGACGGGCGAGCAGTACTTC; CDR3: CASSYLGTGEQYF
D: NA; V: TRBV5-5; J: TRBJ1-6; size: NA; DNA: TGTGCCAGCAGCTTGCTTAGTGGCTCCTATAATTCACCCCTCCACTTT; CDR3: CASSLLSGSYNSPLHF
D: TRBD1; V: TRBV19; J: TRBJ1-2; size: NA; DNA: TGTGCCAGTAGTCGACAGGGCGATGGCTACACCTTC; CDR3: CASSRQGDGYTF
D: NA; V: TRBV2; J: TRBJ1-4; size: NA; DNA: TGTGCCAGCAGTCTGGACAGTTGGGCTGAAAAACTGTTTTTT; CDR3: CASSLDSWAEKLFF
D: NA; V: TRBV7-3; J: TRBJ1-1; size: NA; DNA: TGTGCCAGCAGCCTGGACGGAAGGACTGAAGCTTTCTTT; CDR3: CASSLDGRTEAFF
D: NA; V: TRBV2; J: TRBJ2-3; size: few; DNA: TGTGCCAGTCGACAGTTTAGCACAGATACGCAGTATTTT; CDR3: CASRQFSTDTQYF
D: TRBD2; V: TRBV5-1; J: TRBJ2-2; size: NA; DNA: TGCGCCAGCAGCCGACAAGCCGGGACTAGCGGGGTGTGGGAGCTGTTTTTT; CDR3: CASSRQAGTSGVWELFF
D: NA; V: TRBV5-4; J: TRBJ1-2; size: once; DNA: TGTGCCAGCAGCTTGGGGCAGGGTGTCAGGGGCTACACCTTC; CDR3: CASSLGQGVRGYTF
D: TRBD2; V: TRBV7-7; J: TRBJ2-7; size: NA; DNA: TGTGCTAGCGGCTCGCAACTAGCGGCAGAGCAGTACTTC; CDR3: CASGSQLAAEQYF
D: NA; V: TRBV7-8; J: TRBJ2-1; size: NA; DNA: TGTGCCAGCAGCGCAGACAGGAGCTCCTACAATGAGCAGTTCTTC; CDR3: CASSADRSSYNEQFF
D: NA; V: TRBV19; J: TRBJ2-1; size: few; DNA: TGTGCCAGTAAGGGGGGCGGGAGATCCTACAATGAGCAGTTCTTC; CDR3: CASKGGGRSYNEQFF
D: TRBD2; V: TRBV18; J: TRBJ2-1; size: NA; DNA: TGTGCCAGCTCACCAGCCAATCTAGCGGGAGGGGGAAATGAGCAGTTCTTC; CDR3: CASSPANLAGGGNEQFF
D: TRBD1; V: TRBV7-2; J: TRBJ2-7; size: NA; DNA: TGTGCCAGCAGCATAGGGGACAGGGGATACGAGCAGTACTTC; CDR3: CASSIGDRGYEQYF
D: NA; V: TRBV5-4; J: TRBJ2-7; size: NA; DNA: TGTGCCAGCAGCTACCAGACTGTTCCCTACGAGCAGTACTTC; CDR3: CASSYQTVPYEQYF
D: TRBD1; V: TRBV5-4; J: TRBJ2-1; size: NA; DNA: TGTGCCAGCAGTCGGGACAGTTTGTGGCAGTTCTTC; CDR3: CASSRDSLWQFF
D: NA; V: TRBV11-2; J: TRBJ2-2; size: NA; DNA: TGTGCCAGCAGCTTAGATCCTCTCGGGCGAACGAACACCGGGGAGCTGTTTTTT; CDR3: CASSLDPLGRTNTGELFF
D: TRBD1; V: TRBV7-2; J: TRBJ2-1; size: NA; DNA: TGTGCCAGCACCCCGCGACAGGGGGCGAGTTTTGAACAGTTCTTC; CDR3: CASTPRQGASFEQFF
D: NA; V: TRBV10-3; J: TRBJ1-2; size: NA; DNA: TGTGCCATCAGTGCAGGGTCCAACTATGGCTACACCTTC; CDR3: CAISAGSNYGYTF
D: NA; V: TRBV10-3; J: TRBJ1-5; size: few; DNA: TGTGCCCCCAAGGGCGGGCAGCCCCAGCATTTT; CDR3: CAPKGGQPQHF
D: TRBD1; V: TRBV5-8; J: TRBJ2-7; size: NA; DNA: TGTGCCAGCAGTGGGAGACAGGGGAAGGCCTACGAGCAGTACTTC; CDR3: CASSGRQGKAYEQYF
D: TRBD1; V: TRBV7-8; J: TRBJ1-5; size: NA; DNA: TGTGCCAGCAGCCGACAGGGCACTCAGCCCCAGCATTTT; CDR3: CASSRQGTQPQHF
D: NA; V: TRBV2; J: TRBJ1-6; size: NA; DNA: TGTGCCAGCACGGCCCTCAGAGACAATAATTCACCCCTCCACTTT; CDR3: CASTALRDNNSPLHF
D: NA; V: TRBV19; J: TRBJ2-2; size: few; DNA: TGTGCCAGTCGACCTTACGAGTTAACCGGGGAGCTGTTTTTT; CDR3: CASRPYELTGELFF
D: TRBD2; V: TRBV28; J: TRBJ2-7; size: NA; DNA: TGTGCCAGCGGCCCCGGGGGGGCCGGATCCTACGAGCAGTACTTC; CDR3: CASGPGGAGSYEQYF
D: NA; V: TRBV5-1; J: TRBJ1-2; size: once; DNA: TGCGCCAGCGCGGACTTGAAGGGTGCCTATGGCTACACCTTC; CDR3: CASADLKGAYGYTF
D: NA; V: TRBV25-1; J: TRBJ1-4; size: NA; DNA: TGTGCCAGCAGTGAGGTGACAGTTACTAATGAAAAACTGTTTTTT; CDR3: CASSEVTVTNEKLFF
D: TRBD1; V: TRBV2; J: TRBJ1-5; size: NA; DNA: TGTGCCAGCAGTGAGGGCCGGGACAGGCCGTATCAGCCCCAGCATTTT; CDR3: CASSEGRDRPYQPQHF
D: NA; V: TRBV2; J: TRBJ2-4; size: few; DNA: TGTGCCAGCAGAATCGGACAGCTAGCCAAAAACATTCAGTACTTC; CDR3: CASRIGQLAKNIQYF
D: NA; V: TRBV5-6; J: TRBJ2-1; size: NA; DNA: TGTGCCAGCAGCCGTGTAAACAATGAGCAGTTCTTC; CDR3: CASSRVNNEQFF
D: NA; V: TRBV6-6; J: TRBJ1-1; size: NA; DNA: TGTGCCAGCAGCGTTCTGTCGGGAGCTTTCTTT; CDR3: CASSVLSGAFF
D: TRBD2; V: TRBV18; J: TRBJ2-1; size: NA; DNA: TGTGCCAGCTCACCCCTGCGGGGGAACAATGAGCGGTTCTTC; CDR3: CASSPLRGNNERFF
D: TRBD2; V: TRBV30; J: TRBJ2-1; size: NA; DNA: TGTGCCTGGAGTGTGGGCGGGAGTTCCTACAATGAGCAGTTCTTC; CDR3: CAWSVGGSSYNEQFF